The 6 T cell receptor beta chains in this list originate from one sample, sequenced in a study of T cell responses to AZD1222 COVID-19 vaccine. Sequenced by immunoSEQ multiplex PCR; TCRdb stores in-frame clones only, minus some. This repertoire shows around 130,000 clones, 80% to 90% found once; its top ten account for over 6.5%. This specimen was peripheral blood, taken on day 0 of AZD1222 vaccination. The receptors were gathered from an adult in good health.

The DNA for the CDR3 is TGTGCTAGTGGCCCTGACATCTACGAGCAGTACTTC. This codes for CASGPDIYEQYF. The chain uses TRBV12-5 and TRBJ2-7; D call uncertain. Germline lookup yields CDR1 LGHNT and CDR2 FRNRAP. This CDR3 is 12 amino acids long. V lost 6 bases and J 3 bases, leaving 9 bases between the germline ends. The full variable domain, completed using reference TRBV12-5 and TRBJ2-7, is DARVTQTPRHKVTEMGQEVTMRCQPILGHNTVFWYRQTMMQGLELLAYFRNRAPLDDSGMPKDRFSAEMPDATLATLKIQPSEPRDSAVYFCASGPDIYEQYFGPGTRLTVT.

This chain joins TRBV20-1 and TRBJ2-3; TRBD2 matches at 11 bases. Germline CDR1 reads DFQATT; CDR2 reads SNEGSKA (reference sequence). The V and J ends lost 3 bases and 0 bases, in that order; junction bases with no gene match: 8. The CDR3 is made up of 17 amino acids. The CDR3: CSASWLAGGSSTDTQYF. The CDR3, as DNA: TGCAGTGCTAGTTGGCTAGCGGGAGGCTCTAGCACAGATACGCAGTATTTT.

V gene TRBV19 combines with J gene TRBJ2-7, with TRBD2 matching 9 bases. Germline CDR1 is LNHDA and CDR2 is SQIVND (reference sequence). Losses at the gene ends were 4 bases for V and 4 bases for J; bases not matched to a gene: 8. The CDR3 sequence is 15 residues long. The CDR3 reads CASSTAGLAQYEQYF. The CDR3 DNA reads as TGTGCCAGTAGTACCGCGGGACTAGCCCAATACGAGCAGTACTTC.

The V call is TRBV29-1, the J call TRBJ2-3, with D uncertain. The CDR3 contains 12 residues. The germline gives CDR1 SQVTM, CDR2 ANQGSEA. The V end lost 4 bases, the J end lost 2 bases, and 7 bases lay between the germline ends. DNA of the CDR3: TGCAGCGTTGCCTGGGACACAGATACGCAGTATTTT. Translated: CSVAWDTDTQYF.

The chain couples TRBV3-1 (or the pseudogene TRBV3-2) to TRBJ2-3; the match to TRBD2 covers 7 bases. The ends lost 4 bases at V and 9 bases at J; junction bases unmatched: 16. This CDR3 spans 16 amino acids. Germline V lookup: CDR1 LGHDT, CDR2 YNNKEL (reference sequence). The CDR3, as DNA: TGTGCCAGCAGCCCGTATTCGACTAGCCAAGAGAAGACGCAGTATTTT. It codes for CASSPYSTSQEKTQYF.

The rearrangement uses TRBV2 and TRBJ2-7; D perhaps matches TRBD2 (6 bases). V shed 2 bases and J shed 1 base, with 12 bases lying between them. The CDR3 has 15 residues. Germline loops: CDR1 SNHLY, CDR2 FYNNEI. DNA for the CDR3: TGTGCCAGCAGTGAAACGAGGGGACTGTCCTACGAGCAGTACTTC. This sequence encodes CASSETRGLSYEQYF.